This is a list of T cell receptor beta chains from one sample in a study of blood T cells in healthy people across ages. One entry per CDR3 protein results from TCRdb running MiXCR on the 5' RACE reads. Here the sample spans about 1.7 million distinct CDR3 sequences, approximately 30% being singletons. Sequencing was carried out using blood. The receptor source for this set is a woman in her 30s in good health. The CDR3 runs from the conserved cysteine through the conserved F or W. Each record gives: V gene, J gene, D gene, clone size, CDR3 DNA, CDR3 protein. A D gene is named only where the DNA matches it firmly. Size is stated for part of the rows, as once, few or many counts, or as a class when the clone is expanded.

V: TRBV15
J: TRBJ1-5
D: NA
size: NA
DNA: TGTGCCACCAGCAGAGATTTATTTTTTCAGCCCCAGCATTTT
CDR3: CATSRDLFFQPQHF

V: TRBV11-2
J: TRBJ2-7
D: TRBD2
size: many
DNA: TGTGCCAGCAGCTCACGCGGGCTAGCGGGGCCGGAGCAGTACTTC
CDR3: CASSSRGLAGPEQYF

V: TRBV4-1
J: TRBJ1-2
D: NA
size: few
DNA: TGCGCCAGCAGCCAATTACCGGCGGGGGGCTATGGCTACACCTTC
CDR3: CASSQLPAGGYGYTF

V: TRBV20-1
J: TRBJ1-2
D: TRBD1
size: NA
DNA: TGCAGTGCTACAGGGGGCGCCTTAAACTATGGCTACACCTTC
CDR3: CSATGGALNYGYTF

V: TRBV2
J: TRBJ2-5
D: NA
size: NA
DNA: TGTGCCAGCAGCCCCCTTGGGGTAGCGGAGGGACAAGAGACCCAGTACTTC
CDR3: CASSPLGVAEGQETQYF

V: TRBV9
J: TRBJ2-7
D: NA
size: NA
DNA: TGTGCCAGCAGCGTAGGGGGGGTAGGCGAGCAGTACTTC
CDR3: CASSVGGVGEQYF

V: TRBV7-2
J: TRBJ2-3
D: NA
size: NA
DNA: TGTGCCAGCAGCTCACAAGACGGCCGGACAGATACGCAGTATTTT
CDR3: CASSSQDGRTDTQYF

V: TRBV24-1
J: TRBJ2-1
D: TRBD1
size: NA
DNA: TGTGCCACCAGTGATAGCCCGACAGGGGCCAATGAGCAGTTCTTC
CDR3: CATSDSPTGANEQFF

V: TRBV5-1
J: TRBJ1-5
D: NA
size: many
DNA: TGCGCCAGCAGTCGGGACACCAATCAGCCCCAGCATTTT
CDR3: CASSRDTNQPQHF

V: TRBV27
J: TRBJ2-3
D: NA
size: few
DNA: TGTGCCAGCAGTTCCGACCCTATCCTACAGGAGGGCACAGATACGCAGTATTTT
CDR3: CASSSDPILQEGTDTQYF

V: TRBV30
J: TRBJ1-5
D: TRBD1
size: few
DNA: TGTGCCTGGAGTGGAGACAGGGTTCAGCCCCAGCATTTT
CDR3: CAWSGDRVQPQHF

V: TRBV3-1
J: TRBJ2-7
D: TRBD2
size: few
DNA: TGTGCCAGCAGCCGTACGGGACTACCGGACGAGCAGTACTTC
CDR3: CASSRTGLPDEQYF

V: TRBV25-1
J: TRBJ2-6
D: TRBD1
size: many
DNA: TGTGCCAGCAGTCTAGCCGGGACAGGCATCTCTGGGGCCAACGTCCTGACTTTC
CDR3: CASSLAGTGISGANVLTF